A selection of T cell receptor beta chains follows, all from one sample in a study of tumor-infiltrating lymphocytes in localized non-small cell lung cancer. The repertoire was sequenced with immunoSEQ multiplex PCR; TCRdb's copy has only in-frame clones and lacks some. The sample holds 9,500 or so clones; about three quarters are singletons and the top ten take about 15%. Sequencing was performed on lung tumor tissue. The receptors were sampled from a human donor with non-small cell lung cancer. The CDR3 runs from the conserved cysteine through the conserved F or W. Fields, in order: V gene, D gene, J gene, clone size, CDR3 DNA, CDR3 protein. A D gene is named only where the DNA matches it firmly. Part of the rows lack a size; the others show once, few, many or a class for expanded clones.

TRBV30,NA,TRBJ2-5,once,TGTGCCTGCATTGACAGGACCCAGTACTTC,CACIDRTQYF
TRBV6-5,NA,TRBJ2-7,NA,TGTGCCAGCAGTAATCGTTACGAGCAGTACTTC,CASSNRYEQYF
TRBV6-4,NA,TRBJ2-7,NA,TGTGCCAGCAGCCGAAGACAACTACAGGGTTCCTACGAGCAGTACTTC,CASSRRQLQGSYEQYF
TRBV7-2,TRBD1,TRBJ1-3,few,TGTGCCAGCAGTTTGACGACAGGGGCCACTGGAAACACCATATATTTT,CASSLTTGATGNTIYF
TRBV11-2,NA,TRBJ2-7,NA,TGTGCCAGCAGCTTAGAGGGTCGGACACCAGGGGGGCCGACCTACGAGCAGTACTTC,CASSLEGRTPGGPTYEQYF
TRBV6-5,NA,TRBJ1-2,once,TGTGCCAGCAGACTAGATCCTAACTATGGCTACACCTTC,CASRLDPNYGYTF
TRBV19,NA,TRBJ1-5,large,TGTGCCAGTAGTATCTCGGGGGCCCCCAATCAGCCCCAGCATTTT,CASSISGAPNQPQHF
TRBV27,TRBD1,TRBJ2-7,NA,TGTGCCAGCGGGGGACAGGCCACTTACGAGCAGTACTTC,CASGGQATYEQYF
TRBV19,NA,TRBJ2-2,NA,TGTGCCAGTAGTCCCAGCTCGAGGGAGGCCGGGACCTACACCACCGGGGAGCTGTTTTTT,CASSPSSREAGTYTTGELFF
TRBV4-3,TRBD2,TRBJ2-3,NA,TGCGCCAGCAGCCAAAGACTAGCGGGGTACAATACGCAGTATTTT,CASSQRLAGYNTQYF
TRBV7-2,TRBD1,TRBJ1-2,NA,TGTGCCAGCAGCCGGGACAGGGTTCGCGGCTACACCTTC,CASSRDRVRGYTF
TRBV25-1,NA,TRBJ2-1,NA,TGTGCCAGCGCAAGCGGAGGCTCCTACAATGAGCAGTTCTTC,CASASGGSYNEQFF
TRBV6-5,NA,TRBJ2-7,once,TGTGCCAGCAGGGATCGGGGCGATGGAGGCTACGAGCAGTACTTC,CASRDRGDGGYEQYF
TRBV7-9,NA,TRBJ2-7,few,TGTGCCAGCAGCGCCCCCACGGGCGGGGTAGGCGAGCAGTACTTC,CASSAPTGGVGEQYF
TRBV7-9,TRBD1,TRBJ2-7,NA,TGTGCCAGCCGAAAGGGGGCTCTAGGGTACGAGCAGTACTTC,CASRKGALGYEQYF
TRBV6-5,NA,TRBJ1-5,medium-sized,TGTGCCAGCAGTTATGGTAAGGGTAGCAATCAGCCCCAGCATTTT,CASSYGKGSNQPQHF
TRBV7-9,NA,TRBJ2-7,once,TGTGCCAGCAGCCCACGGCACCACTCCTACGAGCAGTACTTC,CASSPRHHSYEQYF
TRBV6-1,NA,TRBJ2-1,NA,TGTGCCAGTATTGAAGGGGGGTCCTACAATGAGCAGTTCTTC,CASIEGGSYNEQFF
TRBV5-1,TRBD2,TRBJ2-2,NA,TGCGCCAGCAGCTTACTAGCGGGAGTTGGGACCGGGGAGCTGTTTTTT,CASSLLAGVGTGELFF
TRBV5-1,NA,TRBJ2-7,NA,TGCGCCAGCAGCCCGTGGAAAGAGGGGTCCTACGAGCAGTACTTC,CASSPWKEGSYEQYF
TRBV27,NA,TRBJ2-7,NA,TGTGCCAGCAGTTTAACCGGGACCCTTTACGAGCAGTACTTC,CASSLTGTLYEQYF
TRBV29-1,TRBD2,TRBJ2-3,NA,TGCAGCGTTGAGCGGGAGGCAGGGGCAGATACGCAGTATTTT,CSVEREAGADTQYF
TRBV5-1,NA,TRBJ1-1,NA,TGCGCCAGCAGTCGAAGACTGGAGGGCACTGAAGCTTTCTTT,CASSRRLEGTEAFF
TRBV5-1,TRBD1,TRBJ2-1,few,TGCGCCAGCAGCTTGGACTCCGGGACAGGGTACAATGAGCAGTTCTTC,CASSLDSGTGYNEQFF
TRBV7-6,NA,TRBJ2-6,NA,TGTGCCAGCAGCTTAGCGAAAATGGGACTCCTCTCTGGGGCCAACGTCCTGACTTTC,CASSLAKMGLLSGANVLTF
TRBV10-3,TRBD1,TRBJ1-2,NA,TGTGCCATCAGTGAGTCGAGAGGACAGGGAGATGGCTACACCTTC,CAISESRGQGDGYTF
TRBV6-1,TRBD2,TRBJ2-1,NA,TGTGCCAGCAGTGAAGCGCTGGGACTAGGAGTTGAGCAGTTCTTC,CASSEALGLGVEQFF
TRBV2,NA,TRBJ2-7,few,TGTGCCAGCAGTGAATTTTTAGACTCCTACGAGCAGTACTTC,CASSEFLDSYEQYF
TRBV6-5,TRBD1,TRBJ1-5,NA,TGTGCCAGCAGTTCCGCCGGACAGGGTGGTCAGCCCCAGCATTTT,CASSSAGQGGQPQHF
TRBV5-6,NA,TRBJ1-1,once,TGTGCCAGCAGCCCCCGGACTGTTGCGAACACTGAAGCTTTCTTT,CASSPRTVANTEAFF
TRBV19,NA,TRBJ2-7,NA,TGTGCCAGTAGTATAGATACAGGGAGCGAGCAGTACTTC,CASSIDTGSEQYF
TRBV5-8,NA,TRBJ2-3,NA,TGTGCCAGCAGCCCCAATAGGGGACTGGATACGCAGTATTTT,CASSPNRGLDTQYF
TRBV29-1,TRBD2,TRBJ2-1,NA,TGCAGCGGCGGGCTAGCGGGTGGCTCCTACAATGAGCAGTTCTTC,CSGGLAGGSYNEQFF
TRBV7-7,TRBD2,TRBJ2-5,NA,TGTGCCAGCAGCCACCGAGTAGCGGGGGGAGAGACCCAGTACTTC,CASSHRVAGGETQYF
TRBV27,NA,TRBJ2-5,NA,TGTGCCAGCAGTTTCCAGGGAAGGCCGGAGACCCAGTACTTC,CASSFQGRPETQYF
TRBV5-4,TRBD1,TRBJ2-1,NA,TGTGCCAGCAGCGGGACAGGGCTTCCAGGCAATGAGCAGTTCTTC,CASSGTGLPGNEQFF
TRBV6-6,NA,TRBJ1-1,NA,TGTGCCAGCAGTCCCTCGGGGGCGGTGAGGGGCACTGAAGCTTTCTTT,CASSPSGAVRGTEAFF
TRBV2,NA,TRBJ2-3,few,TGTGCCAGCAGTGGGGACAGCACAGATACGCAGTATTTT,CASSGDSTDTQYF
TRBV7-9,TRBD1,TRBJ2-7,NA,TGTGCCAGCAGCCCAGGACAGGGTACCTACGAGCAGTACTTC,CASSPGQGTYEQYF
TRBV6-5,TRBD1,TRBJ2-3,NA,TGTGCCAGCAGTTATATGACAGGGGCAGATACGCAGTATTTT,CASSYMTGADTQYF
TRBV29-1,NA,TRBJ1-1,NA,TGCAGCGTTGACGGCCTTTCTGGCACTGAAGCTTTCTTT,CSVDGLSGTEAFF
TRBV6-5,NA,TRBJ1-3,NA,TGTGCCAGCAGTTACGATCCCCGACTGGCTGGAAACACCATATATTTT,CASSYDPRLAGNTIYF
TRBV28,NA,TRBJ2-1,once,TGTGCCAGCAGTTTAGCCTCTACGCGAACTTCCGGGGTCTTC,CASSLASTRTSGVF
TRBV25-1,TRBD2,TRBJ2-1,NA,TGTGCCAGCAGTGAAAGGCCGGGGGGGCATCATGAGCAGTTCTTC,CASSERPGGHHEQFF
TRBV28,NA,TRBJ2-3,NA,TGTGCCAGCAAGGCAGGGACTCTAGATACGCAGTATTTT,CASKAGTLDTQYF
TRBV11-1,NA,TRBJ1-1,NA,TGTGCCAGCAGCGATACAGGGAACACTGAAGCTTTCTTT,CASSDTGNTEAFF
TRBV6-6,TRBD1,TRBJ1-4,NA,TGTGCCAGCAGTTCCCTGACAGGGGTCTTCGAAAAACTGTTTTTT,CASSSLTGVFEKLFF
TRBV6-6,NA,TRBJ1-1,NA,TGTGCCAGCAGTTTTGCCCCGAACACTGAAGCTTTCTTT,CASSFAPNTEAFF
TRBV11-2,NA,TRBJ2-7,NA,TGTGCCAGCAGCTTAAGCCGGCAGGGGAACCACGAGCAGTACTTC,CASSLSRQGNHEQYF
TRBV2,TRBD1,TRBJ1-5,NA,TGTGCCAGCAAAAAGGATGACAGGGGTGCGGATTTT,CASKKDDRGADF
TRBV14,TRBD1,TRBJ2-1,NA,TGTGCCAGCAGCCCCCTGACAGGGTACAATGAGCAGTTCTTC,CASSPLTGYNEQFF
TRBV10-2,TRBD2,TRBJ2-1,NA,TGCGCCAGCAGTAGCGGGGGGTCGAATGAGCAGTTCTTC,CASSSGGSNEQFF
TRBV7-6,TRBD1,TRBJ2-2,few,TGTGCCAGCAGCTTAGTACAGGGGGCAAGCACCGGGGAGCTGTTTTTT,CASSLVQGASTGELFF
TRBV6-5,NA,TRBJ2-7,NA,TGTGCCAGCAGTTACACCCCAGCGGGACAGTCCTACGAGCAGTACTTC,CASSYTPAGQSYEQYF
TRBV5-5,TRBD1,TRBJ1-5,NA,TGTGCCAGCAGCCAAGAGGGGGCACAGCCCCAGCATTTT,CASSQEGAQPQHF
TRBV5-1,NA,TRBJ2-2,NA,TGCGCCAGCAGCTTAACTAGCTTGCGCACCGGGGAGCTGTTTTTT,CASSLTSLRTGELFF
TRBV5-1,NA,TRBJ2-3,NA,TGCGCCAGCAGCTTAGCAGGGGGGACAGATACGCAGTATTTT,CASSLAGGTDTQYF
TRBV18,TRBD2,TRBJ2-1,NA,TGTGCCAGCTCACCACCTGGGACTAGCGCCAATGAGCAGTTCTTC,CASSPPGTSANEQFF
TRBV7-3,NA,TRBJ2-2,NA,TGTGCCAGCAGCTCGACAGTGAACACCGGGGAGCTGTTTTTT,CASSSTVNTGELFF